This record covers a single T cell receptor beta chain. This record comes from a study of Ad26.COV2.S vaccination and SARS-CoV-2 variants. Germline V gives CDR1 SNHLY, CDR2 FYNNEI. This CDR3 is 12 amino acids long. V lost 1 base and J lost 4, with 5 bases in between. Sequencing used immunoSEQ multiplex PCR; TCRdb keeps in-frame clones, though not all of them. Of 300,000 to 350,000 clones listed, about 87% are singletons. Treatment of the sample: approximately 18 received Ad26.COV2.S at low or high dose, single or two shots; 5 received placebo; per-sample allocation not given. Material that was analyzed had been drawn on day 63 after the first vaccine or placebo injection.

V usage is TRBV2 and J usage is TRBJ2-7; D remains ambiguous. This sequence was found in a person aged 18-60 years who received the Ad26.COV2.S COVID-19 vaccine or a placebo. Sequenced here: peripheral blood, sampled in a trial of Ad26.COV2.S vaccine versus placebo. CDR3 sequence reads: CASSEVQYEQYF. The CDR3 DNA follows: TGTGCCAGCAGTGAAGTGCAATACGAGCAGTACTTC.